The entry below describes one TCR beta chain. CDR3 size: 18 residues. CDR1 is MNHEY, CDR2 SMNVEV, per germline (reference sequence). Trimming took off 2 bases at V and 5 bases at J, with 22 bases between the two ends. This sample was taken from a study of blood T cell repertoires in COVID-19. Across the study: The study drew acute and convalescent COVID-19 samples from the United States, Italy and Spain. Sources were T cells, B-cell-depleted T cells, or PBMCs; the material itself was cDNA or gDNA.

In the source study's methods: Estimation of nucleated cell counts was performed using reference gene primer amplification. Data came from immunoSEQ multiplex PCR; TCRdb stores just in-frame clones and leaves some out. That table furnishes V, J and clone size, whereas the DNA furnished D and trimming. The table lists about 200,000 clones, approximately 82% of them singletons. The chain recombines TRBV27 with TRBJ2-1; weak D call: TRBD2 (5 bases). The clonotype was recovered from a human donor in a cohort sampled during active COVID-19. Source material: peripheral blood. CDR3 nucleotides: TGTGCCAGCAGTTTAAAGAGTGGGAGAGCCATTAACAACAATGAGCAGTTCTTC. Translated: CASSLKSGRAINNNEQFF.